This section outlines one T cell receptor beta chain sequence together with its context. The data are from a study of blood T cells in healthy people across ages. The CDR3 has 13 amino acids. CDR1 DFQATT and CDR2 SNEGSKA come from the germline V gene (reference sequence). V was shortened by 1 base and J by 4 bases, with 11 bases between the two germline ends. It was with a sample-barcoded 5' primer and a J-beta primer mix that a second PCR of about 6 to 12 cycles was run. One entry per CDR3 protein results from TCRdb running MiXCR on the 5' RACE reads. The sample has 780,000 or so distinct CDR3 sequences; 20% to 25% are singletons. These data were also reused for a study on T cells of mothers and their children. In that study: Sequencing revealed no T cell clones that were persistent and microchimeric.

This sequence was found in a boy aged 5-17 years in good health. Material for sequencing was blood. The V gene is TRBV20-1, the J gene TRBJ2-7; D unclear. The chain's CDR3 is CSARATNYYEQYF. The CDR3 nucleotides are TGCAGTGCTAGAGCCACGAATTATTACGAGCAGTACTTC.